Listed here is a single T cell receptor (beta chain). The sample is drawn from a study of shared clonotypes between healthy human individuals. The table came from immunoSEQ multiplex PCR; TCRdb's copy has only in-frame clones and leaves some out. The sample records some 2,500,000 clones, about nine tenths being singletons. Germline assignment: CDR1 SQVTM and CDR2 ANQGSEA. This CDR3 contains 14 residues. The V segment lost 6 bases and the J segment 1 base; nucleotides outside the gene matches: 4. The source of this sequence is a young man in good health. Some clones in this sample may be carry-over from other donors' samples. This chain uses TRBV29-1 with TRBJ2-3, with 10 positions matching TRBD2. The source material was naive CD4+ T cells from PBMCs. Regarding subset: CD45RA+ positively selected. The CDR3 is CSVTAGGGTDTQYF. The CDR3 DNA sequence: TGCAGCGTAACAGCGGGGGGGGGCACAGATACGCAGTATTTT.